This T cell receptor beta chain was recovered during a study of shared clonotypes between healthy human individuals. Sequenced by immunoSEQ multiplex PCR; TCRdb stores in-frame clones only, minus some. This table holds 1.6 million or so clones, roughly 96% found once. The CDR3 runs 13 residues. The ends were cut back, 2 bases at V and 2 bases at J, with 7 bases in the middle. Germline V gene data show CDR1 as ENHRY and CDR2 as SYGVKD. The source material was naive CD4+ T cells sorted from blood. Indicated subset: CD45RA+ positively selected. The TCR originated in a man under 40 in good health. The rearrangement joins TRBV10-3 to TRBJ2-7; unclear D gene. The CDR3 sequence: CAISEGEPYEQYF. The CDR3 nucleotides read TGTGCCATCAGTGAGGGGGAACCCTACGAGCAGTACTTC.